Presented here are 16 T cell receptor beta chains from one specimen sequenced in a study of T cells expressing NK-cell markers (TCRdb year 2020). The library came from 5' RACE. The sequencing machine was an Illumina HiSeq 2000. Following reprocessing of the reads by TCRdb, the data hold one row per CDR3 protein sequence and no DNA is available. The sample's table covers about 300,000 distinct CDR3 sequences. The top ten hold 4.2% of the sample. Sequencing was carried out using blood T cells: a sorted CD56 or NKG2C T cell subset, CD4+ or CD8+ T cells, or bulk PBMC T cells (not recorded which). The source of these receptors is a woman aged 18-70 years in good health.

The chain uses TRBV4-3 and TRBJ2-6; TCRdb calls TRBD1, which cannot be checked without DNA. The CDR3 extends over 15 amino acids. CDR1 is LGHNA, CDR2 YSLEER, per germline. CDR3 protein: CASSPGQTGANVLTF.

Here the CDR3 reads CASSLEEKLFF. This rearrangement joins TRBV12-3 or TRBV12-4 to TRBJ1-4. This CDR3 has 11 residues.

This sequence joins TRBV6-1 and TRBJ2-1; lacking DNA, the TRBD1 call made by TCRdb goes unchecked. This CDR3 is 16 amino acids long. Germline assignment: CDR1 MNHNS and CDR2 SASEGT. The CDR3 is CASRITGTSSYNEQFF.

This chain links TRBV19 with TRBJ1-1. CDR1 is LNHDA and CDR2 is SQIVND in the germline V gene (reference sequence). CDR3 size: 12 residues. CDR3 sequence: CASSSEVRKAFF. Together with reference TRBV19 and TRBJ1-1, the CDR3 gives the full variable domain: DGGITQSPKYLFRKEGQNVTLSCEQNLNHDAMYWYRQDPGQGLRLIYYSQIVNDFQKGDIAEGYSVSREKKESFPLTVTSAQKNPTAFYLCASSSEVRKAFFGQGTRLTVV.

The chain recombines TRBV12-3 or TRBV12-4 with TRBJ1-4; TCRdb selects TRBD1, and the lack of DNA leaves this call unchecked. CDR3 size: 15 residues. The CDR3 here is CASSKRDRGDEKLFF.

The chain has TRBV28 and TRBJ1-1; TCRdb picks TRBD1, but there is no DNA to check that call. The CDR3 totals 15 residues. Germline CDR1 is MDHEN and CDR2 is SYDVKM. The CDR3 region is CASSSPATAYTEAFF.

The chain is built from TRBV9 and TRBJ2-1; TCRdb indicates TRBD2, and absent DNA this call remains unverified. Per germline, CDR1 SGDLS and CDR2 YYNGEE. CDR3 length equals 16 residues. The CDR3 spells CASSVDRGRIHNEQFF.

The chain couples TRBV7-9 to TRBJ2-2; TCRdb returns TRBD1, unconfirmable since there is no DNA. This CDR3 is 15 amino acids long. The germline gives CDR1 SEHNR, CDR2 FQNEAQ (reference sequence). The CDR3 is CAKTGGAVNTGELFF.

V gene TRBV2 combines with J gene TRBJ2-1; TCRdb lists TRBD2, though no DNA is available to test this call. Germline CDR1 SNHLY, CDR2 FYNNEI. CDR3 length equals 13 residues. The chain's CDR3 is CASSSDYHNEQFF.

The gene calls are TRBV2 and TRBJ2-1. CDR3 length: 16 residues. Germline assignment: CDR1 SNHLY and CDR2 FYNNEI. The CDR3 spells CASSEGYPKDYNEQFF.

The V call is TRBV7-2, the J call TRBJ2-2; TCRdb names TRBD2, which stays unverified in the absence of DNA. Germline lookup yields CDR1 SGHTA and CDR2 FQGNSA. The CDR3 loop spans 14 amino acids. The CDR3 is CASSPRLVTGELFF.

This chain connects TRBV20-1 to TRBJ1-1. The CDR3 contains 13 residues. CDR1 is DFQATT, CDR2 SNEGSKA, per germline (reference sequence). CDR3 amino acids: CSASRDITTEAFF.

The rearrangement links TRBV27 to TRBJ1-2; lacking DNA, the TRBD1 call made by TCRdb goes unchecked. The length of the CDR3 is 15 residues. Per germline, CDR1 MNHEY and CDR2 SMNVEV (reference sequence). The CDR3 here is CASSLTGQGNYGYTF.

The CDR3 sequence: CAISRDSQETQYF. This chain connects TRBV10-3 to TRBJ2-5; TCRdb's D call of TRBD2 is untestable without DNA. Germline lookup yields CDR1 ENHRY and CDR2 SYGVKD. The CDR3 extends over 13 amino acids.

V and J are TRBV6-1 and TRBJ1-5; absent DNA, TCRdb's TRBD1 call cannot be checked. CDR1 and CDR2 (germline): MNHNS, SASEGT. The CDR3 sequence is 14 residues long. The CDR3 region is CASSGNTGAQPQHF.

The rearrangement links TRBV28 to TRBJ2-1; TCRdb's D call, TRBD1, is unchecked because there is no DNA. The germline V gene has CDR1 MDHEN and CDR2 SYDVKM. The CDR3 runs 18 residues. The CDR3 is CASSGRTGTKSSYNEQFF.